Detailed here is one TCR beta chain. Trimming removed 5 bases from V and 1 base from J, with 5 bases in between. CDR3 length: 12 amino acids. The source of the sample is a study of CD8 T cells in Susac syndrome. Random hexamers were used to reverse transcribe the RNA input (roughly 0.5 to 1 ug). TCRdb re-called the immunoSEQ multiplex PCR reads through MiXCR, storing one row per CDR3 protein. Of 250,000 to 350,000 distinct CDR3 sequences listed, around 83% are singletons. V is TRBV12-3 or TRBV12-4 and J is TRBJ2-5; no clear D. Material for sequencing was CD8+ T cells from PBMCs. The TCR sequence derives from a human donor with multiple sclerosis. The CDR3 DNA sequence: TGTGCCAGCAGTCCCTCCCAAGAGACCCAGTACTTC. Its protein is CASSPSQETQYF.